This T cell receptor beta chain appears in the sequencing data of a study of identical twins. Whole-study results and caveats: Twins' excess sharing was less marked for out-of-frame beta sequences. Memory repertoires lacked the insertion deficit that abundant cord blood beta clonotypes showed.

The germline gives CDR1 SEHNR, CDR2 FQNEAQ (reference sequence). CDR3 size: 15 residues. V was clipped by 6 bases and J by 4 bases; unmatched bases: 9. This clonotype was counted between two and nine times. What it binds is not known. Unique molecular identifiers were present on cDNA, and template switching added a universal primer site. One entry per CDR3 protein results from TCRdb running MiXCR on the 5' RACE reads. The sample yields fewer than 250,000 distinct CDR3 sequences, less than 9.5% seen once. The sample was memory (CD45RO+) T cells sorted from blood. This sequence joins TRBV7-9 and TRBJ1-2, with 9 bases matching TRBD1. The sequence was collected from a woman between 18 and 30 years old in good health. In nucleotides, the CDR3 is TGTGCCAGCAGTTACTGGGACAGGGCTATCTATGGCTACACCTTC. As protein: CASSYWDRAIYGYTF. Using reference TRBV7-9 and TRBJ1-2 for the parts outside the CDR3, the full variable domain is DTGVSQNPRHKITKRGQNVTFRCDPISEHNRLYWYRQTLGQGPEFLTYFQNEAQLEKSRLLSDRFSAERPKGSFSTLEIQRTEQGDSAMYLCASSYWDRAIYGYTFGSGTRLTVV.